A selection of T cell receptor beta chains follows, all from one sample in a study of vaccination effects on CD4 cells after COVID-19. The protocol was immunoSEQ multiplex PCR, while the TCRdb copy is restricted to in-frame clones and leaves out a portion. Of about 24,000 clones listed, over 55% are singletons. Their antigens remain unidentified. Sequenced material: CD4+ T cells from PBMCs cultured with HCoV-OC43 spike peptides, taken before COVID-19 vaccination. These receptors were obtained from a human donor who received a COVID-19 vaccine. The CDR3 runs from the conserved cysteine through the conserved F or W. A D gene is named only where the DNA matches it firmly. Only some rows state a clone size, as once, few, many or a class for expanded clones.

d_call: .; v_call: TRBV3-1/TRBV3-2; j_call: TRBJ2-5; clone_size: few; cdr3_aa: CASSPWGETQYF; cdr3_nt: TGTGCCAGCAGCCCCTGGGGTGAGACCCAGTACTTC
d_call: .; v_call: TRBV29-1; j_call: TRBJ2-7; clone_size: .; cdr3_aa: CSVGQTGPEQYF; cdr3_nt: TGCAGCGTCGGACAGACGGGACCCGAGCAGTACTTC
d_call: TRBD1; v_call: TRBV6-5; j_call: TRBJ2-7; clone_size: .; cdr3_aa: CASSLQGARYEQYF; cdr3_nt: TGTGCCAGCAGTTTACAGGGGGCTAGGTACGAGCAGTACTTC
d_call: .; v_call: TRBV2; j_call: TRBJ2-7; clone_size: few; cdr3_aa: CASSEEGGYEQYF; cdr3_nt: TGTGCCAGCAGTGAGGAGGGGGGCTACGAGCAGTACTTC
d_call: TRBD1; v_call: TRBV3-1/TRBV3-2; j_call: TRBJ1-6; clone_size: .; cdr3_aa: CASSQDRVYSPLHF; cdr3_nt: TGTGCCAGCAGCCAGGACAGGGTATACTCACCCCTCCACTTT
d_call: .; v_call: TRBV27; j_call: TRBJ1-5; clone_size: .; cdr3_aa: CASTTEVGPQHF; cdr3_nt: TGTGCCAGCACAACGGAGGTTGGGCCCCAGCATTTT
d_call: .; v_call: TRBV5-1; j_call: TRBJ2-3; clone_size: .; cdr3_aa: CASSTTSIDTQYF; cdr3_nt: TGCGCCAGCAGCACTACTAGCATAGATACGCAGTATTTT
d_call: .; v_call: TRBV7-2; j_call: TRBJ2-1; clone_size: few; cdr3_aa: CASSLSRDNEQFF; cdr3_nt: TGTGCCAGCAGCTTATCGAGGGACAATGAGCAGTTCTTC
d_call: TRBD1; v_call: TRBV2; j_call: TRBJ2-7; clone_size: few; cdr3_aa: CASRANRGPYEQYF; cdr3_nt: TGTGCCAGCAGGGCTAACAGGGGGCCTTACGAGCAGTACTTC
d_call: .; v_call: TRBV29-1; j_call: TRBJ1-1; clone_size: few; cdr3_aa: CSVGETEAFF; cdr3_nt: TGCAGCGTGGGAGAAACTGAAGCTTTCTTT
d_call: .; v_call: TRBV25-1; j_call: TRBJ2-7; clone_size: .; cdr3_aa: CASSEGYEQYF; cdr3_nt: TGTGCCAGCAGTGAAGGATACGAGCAGTACTTC
d_call: .; v_call: TRBV11-3; j_call: TRBJ2-1; clone_size: .; cdr3_aa: CASKRTDGTSEQFF; cdr3_nt: TGTGCCAGCAAACGGACCGACGGGACATCAGAGCAGTTCTTC
d_call: .; v_call: TRBV6-5; j_call: TRBJ1-3; clone_size: .; cdr3_aa: CASSYFRGNTIYF; cdr3_nt: TGTGCCAGCAGTTACTTTAGGGGAAACACCATATATTTT
d_call: .; v_call: TRBV5-1; j_call: TRBJ2-1; clone_size: .; cdr3_aa: CASSTEVILAANEQFF; cdr3_nt: TGCGCCAGCAGCACGGAAGTTATACTAGCTGCTAATGAGCAGTTCTTC
d_call: .; v_call: TRBV3-1/TRBV3-2; j_call: TRBJ2-3; clone_size: .; cdr3_aa: CASSQSPSTDTQYF; cdr3_nt: TGTGCCAGCAGCCAAAGCCCCTCTACAGATACGCAGTATTTT
d_call: .; v_call: TRBV6-1; j_call: TRBJ2-1; clone_size: once; cdr3_aa: CASSEVGEQFF; cdr3_nt: TGTGCCAGCAGTGAAGTAGGTGAGCAGTTCTTC
d_call: .; v_call: TRBV3-1/TRBV3-2; j_call: TRBJ2-6; clone_size: .; cdr3_aa: CASRGASYYSGANVLTF; cdr3_nt: TGTGCCAGCCGCGGAGCCTCATATTACTCTGGGGCCAACGTCCTGACTTTC
d_call: TRBD2; v_call: TRBV7-8; j_call: TRBJ2-6; clone_size: .; cdr3_aa: CASSLITGGGRFGANVLTF; cdr3_nt: TGTGCCAGCAGCCTAATTACCGGGGGGGGCCGATTTGGGGCCAACGTCCTGACTTTC
d_call: .; v_call: TRBV21-1; j_call: TRBJ2-7; clone_size: .; cdr3_aa: CASSKGKRGCHEQYF; cdr3_nt: TGTGCCAGCAGCAAAGGAAAGCGGGGTTGCCACGAGCAGTACTTC
d_call: TRBD2; v_call: TRBV11-2; j_call: TRBJ2-1; clone_size: once; cdr3_aa: CASSYLAVYNEQFF; cdr3_nt: TGTGCCAGCAGCTATCTAGCGGTTTACAATGAGCAGTTCTTC
d_call: .; v_call: TRBV6-6; j_call: TRBJ1-1; clone_size: .; cdr3_aa: CASSFPPENTEAFF; cdr3_nt: TGTGCCAGCAGTTTTCCGCCAGAGAACACTGAAGCTTTCTTT
d_call: .; v_call: TRBV19; j_call: TRBJ2-1; clone_size: .; cdr3_aa: CASSRQGAGGTRRHEQFF; cdr3_nt: TGTGCCAGTAGTCGACAGGGGGCGGGAGGGACTAGGCGGCATGAGCAGTTCTTC
d_call: TRBD2; v_call: TRBV5-4; j_call: TRBJ2-5; clone_size: .; cdr3_aa: CASSSGAGGPKQETQYF; cdr3_nt: TGTGCCAGCAGCTCGGGAGCGGGAGGGCCTAAACAAGAGACCCAGTACTTC
d_call: .; v_call: TRBV5-6; j_call: TRBJ1-6; clone_size: .; cdr3_aa: CASSLSGGSYNSPLHF; cdr3_nt: TGTGCCAGCAGCTTGAGCGGGGGCTCCTATAATTCACCCCTCCACTTT
d_call: .; v_call: TRBV5-1; j_call: TRBJ1-1; clone_size: .; cdr3_aa: CASSLVGGFYTEAFF; cdr3_nt: TGCGCCAGCAGCTTGGTTGGCGGTTTTTACACTGAAGCTTTCTTT
d_call: .; v_call: TRBV19; j_call: TRBJ1-2; clone_size: .; cdr3_aa: CASSIDAYPPWENYGYTF; cdr3_nt: TGTGCCAGTAGTATAGATGCCTACCCTCCGTGGGAGAACTATGGCTACACCTTC
d_call: .; v_call: TRBV2; j_call: TRBJ1-6; clone_size: few; cdr3_aa: CASRNVGRPGSPLHF; cdr3_nt: TGTGCCAGCAGGAACGTTGGCAGGCCGGGGTCACCCCTCCACTTT
d_call: .; v_call: TRBV6-1; j_call: TRBJ2-3; clone_size: few; cdr3_aa: CASSEGNRNTDTQYF; cdr3_nt: TGTGCCAGCAGTGAAGGAAACAGAAACACAGATACGCAGTATTTT
d_call: .; v_call: TRBV23-1; j_call: TRBJ1-3; clone_size: .; cdr3_aa: CASKRNTIYF; cdr3_nt: TGCGCCAGCAAACGAAACACCATATATTTT
d_call: .; v_call: TRBV21-1; j_call: TRBJ1-4; clone_size: .; cdr3_aa: CASSSDRVRVVHTNEKLFF; cdr3_nt: TGTGCCAGCAGCTCCGACAGGGTACGAGTGGTCCACACCAATGAAAAACTGTTTTTT
d_call: TRBD2; v_call: TRBV18; j_call: TRBJ2-1; clone_size: few; cdr3_aa: CASSPPTSGTSYNEQFF; cdr3_nt: TGTGCCAGCTCACCACCGACTAGCGGGACCTCCTACAATGAGCAGTTCTTC
d_call: TRBD2; v_call: TRBV12-5; j_call: TRBJ2-7; clone_size: .; cdr3_aa: CASGLGVGLYEQYF; cdr3_nt: TGTGCTAGCGGACTAGGGGTTGGGCTCTACGAGCAGTACTTC
d_call: TRBD1; v_call: TRBV10-2; j_call: TRBJ1-1; clone_size: once; cdr3_aa: CASSESGGTGPGTAFF; cdr3_nt: TGCGCCAGCAGTGAGTCGGGAGGGACAGGGCCGGGTACGGCTTTCTTT
d_call: .; v_call: TRBV4-1; j_call: TRBJ2-5; clone_size: .; cdr3_aa: CASSQPGKARQETQYF; cdr3_nt: TGCGCCAGCAGCCAACCGGGAAAGGCCCGGCAAGAGACCCAGTACTTC
d_call: .; v_call: TRBV21-1; j_call: TRBJ2-2; clone_size: .; cdr3_aa: CASSKFPEDRVLPEELFF; cdr3_nt: TGTGCCAGCAGCAAATTCCCCGAGGACAGGGTGCTCCCGGAGGAGCTGTTTTTT
d_call: TRBD1; v_call: TRBV12-3/TRBV12-4; j_call: TRBJ1-2; clone_size: .; cdr3_aa: CASSHGQGFGYTF; cdr3_nt: TGTGCCAGCAGTCACGGACAGGGCTTTGGCTACACCTTC
d_call: .; v_call: TRBV2; j_call: TRBJ2-5; clone_size: .; cdr3_aa: CASSELRRETQYF; cdr3_nt: TGTGCCAGCAGTGAACTCAGAAGAGAGACCCAGTACTTC
d_call: .; v_call: TRBV5-6; j_call: TRBJ1-2; clone_size: .; cdr3_aa: CASSQTNYGYTF; cdr3_nt: TGTGCCAGCAGTCAGACTAACTATGGCTACACCTTC
d_call: TRBD2; v_call: TRBV6-5; j_call: TRBJ2-3; clone_size: .; cdr3_aa: CASSYSSGRGTDTQYF; cdr3_nt: TGTGCCAGCAGTTACTCGAGCGGGAGGGGCACAGATACGCAGTATTTT
d_call: .; v_call: TRBV12-2; j_call: TRBJ2-7; clone_size: .; cdr3_aa: CASRLAHSTYEQYF; cdr3_nt: TGTGCAAGTCGCTTAGCGCACAGTACCTACGAGCAGTACTTC
d_call: .; v_call: TRBV5-1; j_call: TRBJ2-5; clone_size: .; cdr3_aa: CASSARMRETQYF; cdr3_nt: TGCGCCAGCAGCGCGAGGATGCGGGAGACCCAGTACTTC
d_call: .; v_call: TRBV6-5; j_call: TRBJ2-4; clone_size: .; cdr3_aa: CASGRVGKNIQYF; cdr3_nt: TGTGCCAGCGGACGAGTCGGCAAAAACATTCAGTACTTC